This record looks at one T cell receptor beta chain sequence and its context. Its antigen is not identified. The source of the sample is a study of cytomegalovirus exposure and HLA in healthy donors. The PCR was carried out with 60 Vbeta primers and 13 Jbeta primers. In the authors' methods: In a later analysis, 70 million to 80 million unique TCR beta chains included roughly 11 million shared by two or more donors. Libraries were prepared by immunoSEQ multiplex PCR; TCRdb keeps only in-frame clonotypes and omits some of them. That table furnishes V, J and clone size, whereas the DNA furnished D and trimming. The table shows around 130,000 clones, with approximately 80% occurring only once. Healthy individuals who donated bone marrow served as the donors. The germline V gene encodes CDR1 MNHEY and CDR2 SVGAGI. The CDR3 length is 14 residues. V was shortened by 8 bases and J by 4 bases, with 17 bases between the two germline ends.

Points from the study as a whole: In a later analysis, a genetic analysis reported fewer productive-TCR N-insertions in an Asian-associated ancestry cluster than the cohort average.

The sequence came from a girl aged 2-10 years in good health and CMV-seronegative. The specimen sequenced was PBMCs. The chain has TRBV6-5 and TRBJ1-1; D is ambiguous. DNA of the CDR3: TGTGCCAGCTCGCGATTGGTAGGAGGCACTGAAGCTTTCTTT. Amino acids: CASSRLVGGTEAFF.